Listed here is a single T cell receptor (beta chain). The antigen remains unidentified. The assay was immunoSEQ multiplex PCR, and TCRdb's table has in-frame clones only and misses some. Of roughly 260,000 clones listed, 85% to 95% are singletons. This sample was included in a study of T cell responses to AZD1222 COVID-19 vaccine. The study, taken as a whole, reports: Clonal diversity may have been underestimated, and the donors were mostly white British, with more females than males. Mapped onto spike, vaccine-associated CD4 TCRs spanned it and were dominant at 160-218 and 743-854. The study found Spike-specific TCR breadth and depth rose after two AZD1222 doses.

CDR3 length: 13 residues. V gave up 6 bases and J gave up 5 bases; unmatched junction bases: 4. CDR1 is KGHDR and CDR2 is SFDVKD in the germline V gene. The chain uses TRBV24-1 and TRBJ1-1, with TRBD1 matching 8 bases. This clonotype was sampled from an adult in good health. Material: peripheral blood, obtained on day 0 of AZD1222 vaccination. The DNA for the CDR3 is TGTGCCACCAGTTCAGGGGGCGAGACTGAAGCTTTCTTT. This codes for CATSSGGETEAFF.